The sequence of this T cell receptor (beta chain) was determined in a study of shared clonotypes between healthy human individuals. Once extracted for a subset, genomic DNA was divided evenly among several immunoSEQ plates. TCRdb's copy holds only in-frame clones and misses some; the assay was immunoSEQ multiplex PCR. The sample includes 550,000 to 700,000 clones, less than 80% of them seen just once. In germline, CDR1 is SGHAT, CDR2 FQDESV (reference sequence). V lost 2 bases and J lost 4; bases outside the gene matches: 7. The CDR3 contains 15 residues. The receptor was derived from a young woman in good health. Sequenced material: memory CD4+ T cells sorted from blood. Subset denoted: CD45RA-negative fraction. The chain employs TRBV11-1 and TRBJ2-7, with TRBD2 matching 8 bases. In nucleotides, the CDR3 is TGTGCCAGCAGCTTAAAGCCAGCGGGAGTGTACGAGCAGTACTTC. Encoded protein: CASSLKPAGVYEQYF.